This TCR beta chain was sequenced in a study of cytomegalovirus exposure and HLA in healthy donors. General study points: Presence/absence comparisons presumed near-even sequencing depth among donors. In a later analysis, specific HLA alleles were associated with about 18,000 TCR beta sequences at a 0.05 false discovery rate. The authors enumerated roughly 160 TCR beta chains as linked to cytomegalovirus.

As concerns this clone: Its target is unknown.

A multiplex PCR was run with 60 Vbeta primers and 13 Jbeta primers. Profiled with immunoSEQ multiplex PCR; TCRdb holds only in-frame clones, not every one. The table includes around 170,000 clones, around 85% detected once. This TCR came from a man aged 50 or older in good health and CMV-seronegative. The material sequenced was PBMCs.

The CDR3 DNA sequence: TGTGCCAGCAGCTTCCAATCCACTAGCGGGGGAGCTTACGAGCAGTACTTC. Its translation is CASSFQSTSGGAYEQYF. This sequence joins TRBV5-8 and TRBJ2-7; 11 nucleotides match TRBD2. Germline V gives CDR1 SGHTS, CDR2 YDEGEE. The CDR3 totals 17 residues. Germline trimming cut 2 bases from V and 4 bases from J; bases unmatched to any gene: 11.